These 9 T cell receptor beta chains came from one sample sequenced in a study of early T cells in non-severe SARS-CoV-2 infection. One entry per CDR3 protein, called by TCRdb with MiXCR from the 5' RACE reads. The data show tens of thousands of distinct CDR3 sequences, with around 4.8% seen just once and around 6.3% held by the top ten. The material sequenced was whole blood. Receptors were obtained from an adult who was a healthcare worker with PCR-confirmed SARS-CoV-2 infection or an uninfected control (not recorded which).

The chain is built from TRBV6-2 or TRBV6-3 and TRBJ1-2, with D unclear. CDR3 length equals 12 residues. CDR1 and CDR2 (germline): MNHEY, SVGEGT. V gave up 5 bases and J gave up 2 bases, with 6 bases separating them. The CDR3 reads CASSGVNYGYTF. The DNA for the CDR3 is TGTGCCAGCAGTGGGGTGAACTATGGCTACACCTTC.

This clonotype was counted ten times or more. The rearrangement uses TRBV20-1 and TRBJ1-5; D call uncertain. The V end lost 0 bases, the J end lost 0 bases, and 12 bases lay between the germline ends. Looked up from germline, CDR1 is DFQATT and CDR2 is SNEGSKA (reference sequence). The CDR3 sequence is 16 residues long. CDR3 sequence (DNA): TGCAGTGCTAGAGAGAGGACGGCTTATAGCAATCAGCCCCAGCATTTT. It encodes CSARERTAYSNQPQHF.

V gene TRBV18 combines with J gene TRBJ2-1; D unresolved. The CDR3 runs to 15 residues. The V gene's germline CDR1 is KGHSH and CDR2 LQKENI. V was trimmed by 6 bases and J by 5 bases, leaving 17 bases between them. DNA for the CDR3: TGTGCCAGCTCGCCCATCGTGGGTAGCAACAATGAGCAGTTCTTC. Translation gives CASSPIVGSNNEQFF.

In its sample, this clonotype was seen many times. The chain is built from TRBV5-1 and TRBJ2-7, with TRBD2 matching over 12 bases. V lost 4 bases, J lost 0 bases, and 2 bases stayed unmatched. The CDR3 spans 15 residues. The V gene's germline CDR1 is SGHRS and CDR2 YFSETQ. The CDR3 loop reads CASSRTSGTSYEQYF. The CDR3 coding sequence is TGCGCCAGCAGCCGGACTAGCGGGACCTCCTACGAGCAGTACTTC.

This clonotype was seen ten or more times. CDR3 protein: CASSLFDSHNEKLFF. CDR3 nucleotide sequence: TGTGCCAGCAGTTTATTTGACAGTCATAATGAAAAACTGTTTTTT. The chain joins TRBV28 to TRBJ1-4; TRBD1 is a possible D gene (5 bases). Looked up from germline, CDR1 is MDHEN and CDR2 is SYDVKM. V was cut by 1 base and J by 4 bases, with 10 bases left in between. The CDR3 is made up of 15 amino acids. The entire variable domain, with the rest obtained from reference TRBV28 and TRBJ1-4, is as follows: DVKVTQSSRYLVKRTGEKVFLECVQDMDHENMFWYRQDPGLGLRLIYFSYDVKMKEKGDIPEGYSVSREKKERFSLILESASTNQTSMYLCASSLFDSHNEKLFFGSGTQLSVL.

This clonotype was detected ten times or more. The J gene is TRBJ2-1, the V gene TRBV5-1; weak D call: TRBD1 (6 bases). Germline assignment: CDR1 SGHRS and CDR2 YFSETQ. V lost 3 bases and J 0 bases, leaving 10 bases between the germline ends. The CDR3 sequence is 15 residues long. The CDR3 protein is CASSWTESSYNEQFF. DNA for the CDR3: TGCGCCAGCAGCTGGACAGAGAGCTCCTACAATGAGCAGTTCTTC.

This clonotype was counted at least ten times. The rearrangement links TRBV6-6 to TRBJ2-1; 7 nucleotides line up with TRBD1. The CDR3 length is 12 residues. Per germline, CDR1 MNHNY and CDR2 SVGAGI (reference sequence). V dropped 6 bases and J dropped 10; count of bases not matched to a gene: 6. CDR3 in amino acids: CASRLTGNEQFF. In DNA form, the CDR3 reads TGTGCCAGCAGATTGACAGGGAACGAGCAGTTCTTC.

Only a few counts were recorded for this clonotype. The chain combines TRBV29-1 with TRBJ1-2; tentatively, D is TRBD1 (5 bases). The CDR3 totals 13 residues. V shed 7 bases and J shed 3 bases, with 15 bases lying between them. Germline values: CDR1 SQVTM, CDR2 ANQGSEA. CDR3 sequence (DNA): TGCAGCGCCGGGACGGGGTCAGACTATGGCTACACCTTC. It yields the protein CSAGTGSDYGYTF.

Ten or more counts support this clonotype. The J gene is TRBJ2-7, the V gene TRBV7-9; TRBD2 aligns across 10 bases. Germline V lookup: CDR1 SEHNR, CDR2 FQNEAQ (reference sequence). V was pared by 6 bases and J by 4 bases, with 9 bases of the junction left unmatched. The length of the CDR3 is 15 residues. The CDR3 DNA is TGTGCCAGCAGAAACAAGCGGGAGGGCCAATACGAGCAGTACTTC. The encoded protein is CASRNKREGQYEQYF.